The sequence of this T cell receptor beta chain was determined in a study of blood T cell repertoires in COVID-19. The wider study: Samples taken during acute and convalescent COVID-19 were collected in the United States, Italy and Spain.

Using immunoSEQ multiplex PCR, the repertoire was profiled, and TCRdb retains in-frame clones only, with some absent. The sample records 75,000 to 95,000 clones, around 90% being singletons. This CDR3 comprises 13 residues. CDR1 GTSNPN and CDR2 SVGIG come from the germline V gene (reference sequence). Trimming shortened V by 3 bases and J by 1 base, and 9 bases separated the two germline ends. This clonotype was obtained from a man aged 50 or older with active COVID-19. Sequences were obtained from peripheral blood. This rearrangement joins TRBV30 to TRBJ1-1; maybe TRBD1 (6 bases). The CDR3 DNA reads as TGTGCCTGGAGCAAACAGGGGAACACTGAAGCTTTCTTT. This encodes CAWSKQGNTEAFF.